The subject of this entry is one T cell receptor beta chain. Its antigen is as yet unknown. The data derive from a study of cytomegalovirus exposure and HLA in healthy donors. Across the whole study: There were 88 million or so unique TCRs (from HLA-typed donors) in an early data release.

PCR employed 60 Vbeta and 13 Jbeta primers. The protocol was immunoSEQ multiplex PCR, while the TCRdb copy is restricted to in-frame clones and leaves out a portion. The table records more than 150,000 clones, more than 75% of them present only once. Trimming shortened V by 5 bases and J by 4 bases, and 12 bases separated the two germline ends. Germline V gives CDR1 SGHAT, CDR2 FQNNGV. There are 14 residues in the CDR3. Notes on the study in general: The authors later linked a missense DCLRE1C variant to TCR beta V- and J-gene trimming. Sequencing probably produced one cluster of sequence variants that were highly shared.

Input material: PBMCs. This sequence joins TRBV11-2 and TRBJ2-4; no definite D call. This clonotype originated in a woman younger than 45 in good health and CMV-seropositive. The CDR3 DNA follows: TGTGCCAGCAGCCGCCTAACCGGGAAAAACATTCAGTACTTC. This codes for CASSRLTGKNIQYF.